These 12 T cell receptor beta chains were sequenced from one sample in a study of vaccination effects on CD4 cells after COVID-19. No antigen has been identified for these receptors. Here immunoSEQ multiplex PCR was the method, and the copy in TCRdb shows in-frame clones only, minus some. The table has 67,000 or so clones, 81% seen once. With the ViraFEST assay, the study expanded antigen-specific CD4+ T cells using viral peptide pools, then sequenced them. Subsequent to 10 days of culture, CD4+ T cells were isolated. All participants had two doses of either the BNT162b2 or mRNA-1273 vaccine. Sample: CD4+ T cells from PBMCs cultured with HCoV-229E spike peptides, taken after COVID-19 vaccination. The receptors shown here come from a human donor who received a COVID-19 vaccine.

The chain carries TRBV29-1 and TRBJ1-1; no clear D gene. The CDR3 runs 12 residues. Germline CDR1 is SQVTM and CDR2 is ANQGSEA. V lost 3 bases and J lost 3, with 8 bases in between. The CDR3 region is CSVDLPHTEAFF. CDR3 bases: TGCAGCGTTGATCTTCCGCACACTGAAGCTTTCTTT.

The chain uses TRBV29-1 and TRBJ1-4, with 10 nucleotides matching TRBD1. The V gene end was trimmed by 6 bases and the J gene end by 5 bases; junction bases not matched to a gene: 9. CDR1 is SQVTM and CDR2 is ANQGSEA in the germline V gene. The CDR3 length is 15 residues. In DNA, the CDR3 is TGCAGCGTGTCCGGGACAGGGGACGACAATGAAAAACTGTTTTTT. As protein: CSVSGTGDDNEKLFF.

The rearrangement joins TRBV10-2 to TRBJ2-2; 7 bases agree with TRBD1. The CDR3 consists of 15 residues. The germline gives CDR1 WSHSY, CDR2 SAAADI. V shed 2 bases, J shed 4 bases, and the junction held 4 bases outside the gene matches. The CDR3 sequence: CASSEKTGFTGELFF. CDR3 bases: TGCGCCAGCAGTGAGAAGACAGGGTTCACCGGGGAGCTGTTTTTT.

The chain recombines TRBV5-1 with TRBJ1-1; D gene unclear. Germline V gene sequence: CDR1 SGHRS, CDR2 YFSETQ. The CDR3 is 14 residues long. Deletions cut 0 bases from V and 0 bases from J, with 6 bases between. The CDR3 protein is CASSLGTMNTEAFF. CDR3 DNA sequence: TGCGCCAGCAGCTTGGGCACTATGAACACTGAAGCTTTCTTT.

CDR3 DNA sequence: TGCAGCGTCTCCGGGACAGGGGGGATAATTAGCAATCAGCCCCAGCATTTT. It codes for CSVSGTGGIISNQPQHF. V and J are TRBV29-1 and TRBJ1-5; 11 nucleotides line up with TRBD1. Germline assignment: CDR1 SQVTM and CDR2 ANQGSEA. CDR3 length: 17 residues. V shed 6 bases and J 0 bases; nucleotides not matched to a gene: 10.

The chain joins TRBV21-1 to TRBJ1-2; the table calls TRBD1, which could not be checked here. TRBV21-1 is marked as a pseudogene. The CDR3 sequence is 13 residues long. CDR3 in amino acids: CASSKGQGRGYTF. The CDR3 nucleotides read TGTGCCAGCAGCAAAGGACAGGGTCGGGGCTACACCTTC.

The chain links TRBV28 to TRBJ2-1, with 8 bases lining up with TRBD2. The length of the CDR3 is 14 residues. The germline V gene has CDR1 MDHEN and CDR2 SYDVKM. The ends lost 5 bases at V and 8 bases at J; junction bases unmatched: 8. The CDR3 DNA sequence: TGTGCCAGCAGTGGGGGTAGCGGGGTCGATGAGCAGTTCTTC. It yields the protein CASSGGSGVDEQFF.

This chain connects TRBV5-1 to TRBJ2-3; 8 nucleotides match TRBD2. V shed 2 bases and J 4 bases; nucleotides not matched to a gene: 9. Germline-derived CDR1 and CDR2 are SGHRS and YFSETQ. The CDR3 covers 16 residues. The CDR3 nucleotides read TGCGCCAGCAGCTTCCTCCGGGGGGGCGACGCAGATACGCAGTATTTT. It codes for CASSFLRGGDADTQYF.

CDR3 loop: CASSGTSYNSPLHF. DNA for the CDR3: TGTGCCAGCAGTGGGACATCCTATAATTCACCCCTCCACTTT. The rearrangement uses TRBV6-4 and TRBJ1-6; D perhaps matches TRBD1 (5 bases). V dropped 4 bases and J dropped 1 base, with 5 bases sitting between them. The CDR3 has 14 residues. The germline CDR1 and CDR2 sequences are MRHNA and SNTAGT.

The count of this clone is one. The chain couples TRBV18 to TRBJ1-4; TRBD1 matches 7 bases. V shed 3 bases, J shed 5 bases, and the junction held 6 bases outside the gene matches. The CDR3 has 15 amino acids. The V gene's germline CDR1 is KGHSH and CDR2 LQKENI. CDR3 bases: TGTGCCAGCTCACCTGGGACAGTGAAAAATGAAAAACTGTTTTTT. Its protein product is CASSPGTVKNEKLFF.

The gene calls are TRBV5-6 and TRBJ2-5, with D tentatively TRBD2 (5 bases). CDR3 length: 16 residues. From germline, CDR1 is SGHDT and CDR2 YYEEEE. V was shortened by 2 bases and J by 2 bases, with 16 bases between the two germline ends. CDR3 in amino acids: CASSFLDSSPQETQYF. CDR3 DNA sequence: TGTGCCAGCAGCTTCTTGGACTCCTCGCCGCAAGAGACCCAGTACTTC.

The rearrangement uses TRBV2 and TRBJ1-5, with D possibly being TRBD1 (5 bases). With 7 bases removed from V and 0 bases from J, the gap between germline ends came to 10 bases. CDR1 is SNHLY and CDR2 is FYNNEI in the germline V gene. This CDR3 spans 14 amino acids. CDR3 sequence reads: CASNGANSNQPQHF. In DNA form, the CDR3 reads TGTGCCAGCAATGGGGCCAATAGCAATCAGCCCCAGCATTTT.